Shown below are 22 T cell receptor beta chains from a single sample sequenced in a study of T cell clusters in autoimmune cytopenias. TRB rearrangements were amplified by touch-down multiplex PCR with mixed TRB-A/B primers. TCRdb re-called the multiplex PCR reads and gives one entry per CDR3 protein, without DNA. Its table records fewer than 3,500 distinct CDR3 sequences. Each sample's input was around 250 ng genomic DNA, approximately 37,500 genome equivalents. Material: peripheral blood. Receptors originate from a human donor with an autoimmune cytopenia or autoimmune hepatitis (not recorded which).

By frequency, this clonotype registers medium-sized. V gene TRBV6-5 combines with J gene TRBJ2-7; without DNA, the TCRdb call of TRBD2 cannot be checked. CDR3 size: 15 residues. Germline V gene data show CDR1 as MNHEY and CDR2 as SVGAGI. CDR3 residues: CASTRTSGGLSEQYF.

This clonotype is classed as medium-sized by frequency. The chain employs TRBV19 and TRBJ1-5; TCRdb designates TRBD1, a call that cannot be tested without DNA. The CDR3 is made up of 13 amino acids. Germline lookup yields CDR1 LNHDA and CDR2 SQIVND (reference sequence). The CDR3 region is CASSIELDRSQHF.

The chain links TRBV5-6 to TRBJ2-7. CDR1 and CDR2 (germline): SGHDT, YYEEEE. CDR3 length: 16 amino acids. The CDR3 is CASSSKRTGGAYEQYF.

The chain combines TRBV20-1 with TRBJ2-3. CDR3 length equals 14 residues. Germline V gene sequence: CDR1 DFQATT, CDR2 SNEGSKA (reference sequence). The CDR3 sequence is CSAEDSRLTDTQYF.

This clonotype is deemed medium-sized by its frequency. This CDR3 reads CSVEGGKSDTQYF. The rearrangement joins TRBV29-1 to TRBJ2-3; as DNA is missing, the TRBD1 call by TCRdb cannot be tested. The CDR3 contains 13 residues. CDR1 and CDR2 (germline): SQVTM, ANQGSEA.

This chain connects TRBV12-3 or TRBV12-4 to TRBJ2-5; TCRdb returns TRBD2, unconfirmable since there is no DNA. This CDR3 spans 15 amino acids. CDR3 sequence: CASNPRGTLGETQYF.

This clonotype registers medium-sized by frequency. The V gene is TRBV6-6, the J gene TRBJ1-1; the D gene TCRdb calls, TRBD1, cannot be checked with no DNA. Germline lookup yields CDR1 MNHNY and CDR2 SVGAGI (reference sequence). CDR3 length: 15 amino acids. The CDR3 protein is CASIPVDRLNTEAFF.

The rearrangement uses TRBV5-1 and TRBJ2-1; TCRdb picks TRBD2, but there is no DNA to check that call. Germline-derived CDR1 and CDR2 are SGHRS and YFSETQ. This CDR3 spans 11 amino acids. The CDR3 loop is CASSYGLEQFF.

The chain carries TRBV20-1 and TRBJ2-3; no DNA is available, so the TRBD2 call from TCRdb remains unchecked. The V gene's germline CDR1 is DFQATT and CDR2 SNEGSKA (reference sequence). This CDR3 comprises 15 residues. CDR3 region: CSATPSGGAADTQYF.

According to its frequency, this clonotype is medium-sized. This rearrangement joins TRBV30 to TRBJ1-5. The CDR3 covers 13 residues. CDR1 and CDR2 from the germline V gene are GTSNPN and SVGIG (reference sequence). The CDR3: CAWSGQEDQPQHF.

Its frequency marks this clonotype as medium-sized. The chain has TRBV6-2 or TRBV6-3 and TRBJ1-5; TCRdb indicates TRBD1, and absent DNA this call remains unverified. The germline CDR1 and CDR2 sequences are MNHEY and SVGEGT. This CDR3 has 15 amino acids. The CDR3 reads CASSETTGQMQPQHF.

Its frequency marks this clonotype as medium-sized. The chain has TRBV19 and TRBJ2-3; there is no DNA to check the TCRdb D call of TRBD1. CDR3 size: 14 residues. Germline values: CDR1 LNHDA, CDR2 SQIVND (reference sequence). This chain's CDR3 is CASSIFEGRDTQYF.

Frequency places this clonotype as medium-sized. The V and J genes are TRBV19 and TRBJ2-1; TCRdb returns TRBD2, unconfirmable since there is no DNA. Germline V CDR1 and CDR2: LNHDA, SQIVND (reference sequence). This CDR3 has 15 residues. CDR3 sequence reads: CASSAGTSGYNEQFF.

This clonotype ranks as medium-sized in terms of frequency. The gene calls are TRBV10-3 and TRBJ2-7. Germline loops: CDR1 ENHRY, CDR2 SYGVKD. The CDR3 spans 14 residues. CDR3 residues: CAISEFSDIYEQYF.

The chain carries TRBV4-3 and TRBJ1-4; TCRdb outputs TRBD1, but without DNA this stays unchecked. There are 14 residues in the CDR3. The germline V gene has CDR1 LGHNA and CDR2 YSLEER. CDR3 amino acids: CASSIDRRNEKLFF.

Measured by frequency, this clonotype is medium-sized (0.01 to 0.1%). The V and J genes are TRBV15 and TRBJ2-7; TCRdb's D call of TRBD2 is untestable without DNA. Germline lookup yields CDR1 LNHNV and CDR2 YYDKDF (reference sequence). The CDR3 runs 16 residues. This CDR3 is CATSRGGAGGTYEQYF.

This clonotype is labeled medium-sized based on frequency. This chain's CDR3 is CASSESGIGELFF. This chain links TRBV6-4 with TRBJ2-2. Germline assignment: CDR1 MRHNA and CDR2 SNTAGT. The CDR3 loop spans 13 amino acids.

This clonotype is medium-sized by frequency. The V call is TRBV19, the J call TRBJ1-1. Germline CDR1 is LNHDA and CDR2 is SQIVND (reference sequence). The CDR3 consists of 12 residues. This CDR3 is CASSMERTEAFF.

This clonotype shows up as medium-sized (0.01 to 0.1%) by frequency. V and J are TRBV6-5 and TRBJ2-6; the D gene TCRdb calls, TRBD1, cannot be checked with no DNA. This CDR3 spans 19 amino acids. Germline V gene sequence: CDR1 MNHEY, CDR2 SVGAGI. Here the CDR3 reads CASNRDRLTLSSGANVLTF.

This chain links TRBV6-2 or TRBV6-3 with TRBJ2-1; TCRdb's D gene call, TRBD1, goes unchecked for lack of DNA. CDR1 is MNHEY, CDR2 SVGEGT, per germline. The CDR3 covers 15 residues. CDR3 region: CASTPGPPPYNEQFF.

Its frequency marks this clonotype as medium-sized. The chain links TRBV27 to TRBJ2-7. The germline CDR1 and CDR2 sequences are MNHEY and SMNVEV (reference sequence). This CDR3 contains 13 residues. The CDR3 protein is CASSFNVLHEQYF.

This clonotype is medium-sized by frequency. V is TRBV18 and J is TRBJ1-2; TCRdb outputs TRBD1, but without DNA this stays unchecked. The CDR3 consists of 15 residues. CDR1 is KGHSH and CDR2 is LQKENI in the germline V gene. The CDR3 loop is CASSGTTGATYGYTF.